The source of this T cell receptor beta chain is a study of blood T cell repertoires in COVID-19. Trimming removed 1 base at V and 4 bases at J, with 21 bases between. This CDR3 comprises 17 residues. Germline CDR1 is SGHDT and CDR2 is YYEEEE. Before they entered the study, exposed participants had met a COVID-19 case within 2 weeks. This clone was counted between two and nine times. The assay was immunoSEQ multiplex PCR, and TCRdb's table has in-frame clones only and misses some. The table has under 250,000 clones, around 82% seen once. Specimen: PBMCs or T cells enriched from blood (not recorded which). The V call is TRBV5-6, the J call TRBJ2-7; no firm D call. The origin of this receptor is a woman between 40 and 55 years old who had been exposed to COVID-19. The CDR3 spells CASSLRFRSNLMYEQYF. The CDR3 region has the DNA TGTGCCAGCAGCTTGCGATTCAGGTCAAACTTAATGTACGAGCAGTACTTC.